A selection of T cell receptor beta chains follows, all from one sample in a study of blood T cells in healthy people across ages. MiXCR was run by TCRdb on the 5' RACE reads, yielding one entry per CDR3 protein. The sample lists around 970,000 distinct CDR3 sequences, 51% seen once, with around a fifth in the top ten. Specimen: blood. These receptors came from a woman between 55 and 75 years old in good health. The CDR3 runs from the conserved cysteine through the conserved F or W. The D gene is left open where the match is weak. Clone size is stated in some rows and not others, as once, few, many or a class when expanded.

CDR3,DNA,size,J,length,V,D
CSVLLKDSYNEQFF,TGCAGTGTACTTCTTAAGGACTCCTACAATGAGCAGTTCTTC,few,TRBJ2-1,14,TRBV20-1,.
CASSLTRDYNNEQYF,TGTGCCAGCAGCCTTACCCGGGACTATAACAATGAGCAGTACTTC,few,TRBJ2-7,15,TRBV3-1,TRBD2
CASSPLSQGASYEQYF,TGTGCCAGCTCACCACTTTCACAGGGGGCGTCCTACGAGCAGTACTTC,few,TRBJ2-7,16,TRBV18,TRBD1
CASSVTRYEQYF,TGTGCCAGCAGCGTGACTAGGTATGAGCAGTACTTC,.,TRBJ2-7,12,TRBV7-2,.
CSVGGVGRSTDTQYF,TGCAGCGTGGGGGGGGTAGGCCGAAGCACAGATACGCAGTATTTT,few,TRBJ2-3,15,TRBV29-1,TRBD2
CATSGSTPEQFF,TGTGCCACCAGTGGGAGCACCCCGGAGCAGTTCTTC,few,TRBJ2-1,12,TRBV24-1,.
CASSPHWDEQFF,TGTGCCAGCAGTCCCCACTGGGATGAGCAGTTCTTC,.,TRBJ2-1,12,TRBV27,.
CASSDHAQAGGPADTQYF,TGTGCCAGCAGTGACCACGCTCAAGCGGGAGGGCCCGCAGATACGCAGTATTTT,few,TRBJ2-3,18,TRBV25-1,TRBD2
CASSLNGANSYNEQFF,TGCGCCAGCAGCTTGAACGGTGCCAACTCCTACAATGAGCAGTTCTTC,.,TRBJ2-1,16,TRBV5-1,.
CSANPGTLAEQYF,TGCAGTGCAAACCCCGGGACCCTCGCCGAGCAGTACTTC,.,TRBJ2-7,13,TRBV20-1,.
CASSAGIHPYEQYF,TGTGCCAGCAGCGCTGGGATTCACCCCTACGAGCAGTACTTC,many,TRBJ2-7,14,TRBV7-9,.
CASSLIVGGLAGGPGDTQYF,TGTGCCAGCAGCTTAATCGTGGGAGGTCTAGCGGGGGGGCCGGGAGATACGCAGTATTTT,.,TRBJ2-3,20,TRBV7-2,TRBD2
CASRKTSGSYHEQFF,TGTGCCAGCAGAAAGACTAGCGGGTCTTACCATGAGCAGTTCTTC,.,TRBJ2-1,15,TRBV6-5,TRBD2
CASSRGDRNYEQYF,TGCGCCAGCTCCCGAGGGGACAGAAACTACGAGCAGTACTTC,.,TRBJ2-7,14,TRBV10-1,TRBD1
CSANSGRTYNEQFF,TGCAGTGCGAATAGCGGGAGGACCTACAATGAGCAGTTCTTC,few,TRBJ2-1,14,TRBV20-1,TRBD2
CASSVEERITYEQYF,TGTGCCAGCAGCGTAGAAGAGCGAATAACCTACGAGCAGTACTTC,few,TRBJ2-7,15,TRBV9,.
CASSYAAGAANEQFF,TGTGCCAGCAGTTATGCAGCGGGAGCTGCCAATGAGCAGTTCTTC,.,TRBJ2-1,15,TRBV28,TRBD2
CASSSLAGSSGNYEQFF,TGCGCCAGCAGCTCTCTCGCGGGGTCTAGCGGGAACTATGAGCAGTTCTTC,.,TRBJ2-1,17,TRBV5-1,TRBD2
CASSESTSATYEQYF,TGCGCCAGCAGTGAATCGACTAGCGCTACCTACGAGCAGTACTTC,.,TRBJ2-7,15,TRBV4-3,TRBD2
CAGSPRGRAVEQYF,TGTGCCGGCAGTCCTAGGGGGAGGGCCGTCGAGCAGTACTTC,.,TRBJ2-7,14,TRBV4-2,.
CASKQSYSNQPQHF,TGTGCCAGCAAACAGTCTTATAGCAATCAGCCCCAGCATTTT,.,TRBJ1-5,14,TRBV2,.
CASSSFPGGGRSSYEQYF,TGTGCCAGCAGCTCCTTCCCGGGGGGCGGGAGGAGCTCCTACGAGCAGTACTTC,.,TRBJ2-7,18,TRBV7-9,TRBD2
CASSWGGGLGNEQFF,TGTGCCAGCAGCTGGGGAGGTGGCTTGGGCAATGAGCAGTTCTTC,.,TRBJ2-1,15,TRBV5-4,.
CASSNGQTIEQFF,TGTGCCAGCAGTAACGGACAGACAATCGAGCAGTTCTTC,.,TRBJ2-1,13,TRBV6-5,.
CASSSTYRGLAGRGSSYEQYF,TGTGCCAGCAGCTCCACGTACAGGGGACTAGCGGGTAGGGGGAGCTCCTACGAGCAGTACTTC,.,TRBJ2-7,21,TRBV7-3,TRBD2
CASTDGRTGYYGYTF,TGTGCCAGCACAGATGGGCGAACAGGTTATTATGGCTACACCTTC,.,TRBJ1-2,15,TRBV19,.
CASSFTGQTQFF,TGTGCCAGCAGTTTCACAGGACAGACCCAGTTCTTC,few,TRBJ2-1,12,TRBV27,.
CASSPATSGPNEQFF,TGTGCCAGCAGCCCGGCGACTAGCGGGCCTAATGAGCAGTTCTTC,.,TRBJ2-1,15,TRBV7-2,TRBD2
CASSPNGGSYEQYF,TGTGCCAGCTCCCCCAACGGCGGGAGCTACGAGCAGTACTTC,.,TRBJ2-7,14,TRBV3-1,TRBD2
CASSEDRRTEAFF,TGTGCCAGCTCAGAGGATAGACGCACTGAAGCTTTCTTT,few,TRBJ1-1,13,TRBV18,.
CASNPARENTDTQYF,TGTGCCAGCAATCCCGCGCGGGAGAACACAGATACGCAGTATTTT,.,TRBJ2-3,15,TRBV12-3/TRBV12-4,TRBD2